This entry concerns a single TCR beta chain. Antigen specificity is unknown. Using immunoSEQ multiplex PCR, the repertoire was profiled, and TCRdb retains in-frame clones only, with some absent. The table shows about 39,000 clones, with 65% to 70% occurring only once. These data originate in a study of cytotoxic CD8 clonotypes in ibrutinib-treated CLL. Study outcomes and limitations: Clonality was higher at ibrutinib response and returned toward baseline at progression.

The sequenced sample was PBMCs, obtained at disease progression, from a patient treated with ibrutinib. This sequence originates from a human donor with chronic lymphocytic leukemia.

The CDR3 sequence is CASSNRRGAYEQYF. CDR3 bases: TGTGCCAGCAGCAACCGGCGGGGGGCCTACGAGCAGTACTTC. This chain links TRBV27 with TRBJ2-7; 8 positions agree with TRBD2. This CDR3 comprises 14 residues. The trim removed 6 bases at V and 2 bases at J, leaving 6 bases unmatched. CDR1 and CDR2 from the germline V gene are MNHEY and SMNVEV (reference sequence).